This is a list of T cell receptor beta chains from one sample in a study of Ad26.COV2.S vaccination and SARS-CoV-2 variants. The assay was immunoSEQ multiplex PCR, and TCRdb's table has in-frame clones only and misses some. Of about 680,000 clones in the sample, about 90% were seen once. The sample in question was peripheral blood, obtained in a trial of Ad26.COV2.S vaccine versus placebo. All receptors derive from a person between 18 and 65 years old who received the Ad26.COV2.S COVID-19 vaccine or a placebo. The conserved cysteine and the conserved F or W are not part of the CDR3 here. Size tells how often a clone was seen (once, few, many) or the class of an expanded clone, and some rows leave it out.

TRBJ1-1,NA,TRBV29-1,SVEGLRFKLNTEAF
TRBJ1-1,NA,TRBV5-6,ASSPAAGVKTEAF
TRBJ2-7,few,TRBV18,ASSPGSYEQY
TRBJ2-5,NA,TRBV20-1,SAGVGETQY
TRBJ2-7,NA,TRBV5-1,ASSAGLAVNTYEQY
TRBJ2-7,NA,TRBV5-4,ASSLDGSGSYEQY
TRBJ2-1,NA,TRBV6-2/TRBV6-3,ASSPTGREQF
TRBJ2-3,NA,TRBV2,ASSDPRANTQY
TRBJ2-1,NA,TRBV7-9,ASSFSPILYNEQF
TRBJ1-5,NA,TRBV5-1,ASSLYGGNQPQH
TRBJ2-5,NA,TRBV7-2,ASSLVGETQY
TRBJ2-5,once,TRBV18,ASSAFFSGIAVETQY
TRBJ2-7,NA,TRBV5-4,ASSLGRTGGAEQY
TRBJ1-1,NA,TRBV14,ASSKSPLGTEAF
TRBJ2-7,NA,TRBV5-5,ASSYSYEQY
TRBJ2-2,NA,TRBV2,ASSGIAYAGELF
TRBJ2-7,NA,TRBV6-6,ASSIHASASYEQY